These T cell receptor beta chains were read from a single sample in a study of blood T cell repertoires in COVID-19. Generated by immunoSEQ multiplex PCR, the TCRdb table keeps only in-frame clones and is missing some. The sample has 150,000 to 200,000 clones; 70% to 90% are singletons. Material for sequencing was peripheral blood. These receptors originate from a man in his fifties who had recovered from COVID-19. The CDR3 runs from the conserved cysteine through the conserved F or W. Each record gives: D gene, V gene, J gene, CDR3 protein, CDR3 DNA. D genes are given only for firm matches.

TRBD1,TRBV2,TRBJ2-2,CASRNRGPTGELFF,TGTGCCAGCAGAAACAGGGGGCCGACCGGGGAGCTGTTTTTT
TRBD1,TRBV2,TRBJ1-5,CASTRGTGQIHSNQPQHF,TGTGCCAGCACCCGAGGGACGGGACAGATACATAGCAATCAGCCCCAGCATTTT
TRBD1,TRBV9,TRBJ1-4,CASHPEAGQDNEKLFF,TGTGCCAGCCATCCAGAGGCGGGACAGGATAATGAAAAACTGTTTTTT
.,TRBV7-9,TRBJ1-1,CASSSPTGSRTEAFF,TGTGCCAGCAGCTCGCCAACCGGGTCCCGGACTGAAGCTTTCTTT
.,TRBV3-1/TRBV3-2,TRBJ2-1,CASSQEGAAYNEQFF,TGTGCCAGCAGCCAAGAAGGGGCAGCCTACAATGAGCAGTTCTTC
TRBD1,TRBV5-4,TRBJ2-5,CASSLNRGQETQYF,TGTGCCAGCAGCTTAAACAGGGGCCAAGAGACCCAGTACTTC
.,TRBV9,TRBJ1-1,CASSPAGGTAFF,TGTGCCAGCAGCCCCGCGGGGGGGACGGCTTTCTTT
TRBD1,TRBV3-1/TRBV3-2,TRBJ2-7,CASSHGPGQRNSYEQYF,TGTGCCAGCAGCCACGGCCCGGGACAGCGAAACTCCTACGAGCAGTACTTC
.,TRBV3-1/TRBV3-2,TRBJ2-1,CASSTARRSYNEQFF,TGTGCCAGCAGTACTGCCCGCCGCTCCTACAATGAGCAGTTCTTC
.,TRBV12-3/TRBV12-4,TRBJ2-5,CASSRLVQETQYF,TGTGCCAGCAGCCGACTAGTCCAAGAGACCCAGTACTTC
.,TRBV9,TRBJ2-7,CASSEGPLEYSGQYF,TGTGCCAGCAGTGAGGGTCCGCTGGAATATAGTGGGCAGTACTTC
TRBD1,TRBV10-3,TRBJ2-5,CAIRGQGDETQYF,TGTGCCATCAGGGGACAGGGCGACGAGACCCAGTACTTC
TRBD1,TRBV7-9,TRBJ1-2,CASSLGTEGYGYTF,TGTGCCAGCAGCTTGGGGACAGAAGGTTACGGCTACACCTTC
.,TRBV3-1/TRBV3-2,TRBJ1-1,CASSQDGRVSTEAFF,TGTGCCAGCAGCCAAGATGGCAGGGTGAGCACTGAAGCTTTCTTT
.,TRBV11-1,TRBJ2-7,CASSLGQATYEQYF,TGTGCCAGCAGCTTAGGGCAGGCTACCTACGAGCAGTACTTC
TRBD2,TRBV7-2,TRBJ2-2,CASTSGTRNTGELFF,TGTGCCAGCACATCCGGGACTAGGAACACCGGGGAGCTGTTTTTT
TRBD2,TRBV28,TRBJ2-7,CASSPPTGGEQYF,TGTGCCAGCAGTCCACCGACGGGGGGGGAGCAGTACTTC
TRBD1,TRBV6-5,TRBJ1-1,CASSYSWTGPNTEAFF,TGTGCCAGCAGTTACTCCTGGACAGGACCGAACACTGAAGCTTTCTTT
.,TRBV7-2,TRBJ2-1,CASSLPGENEQFF,TGTGCCAGCAGCTTACCCGGGGAAAATGAGCAGTTCTTC
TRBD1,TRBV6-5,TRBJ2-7,CASRRDRGSYEQYF,TGTGCCAGCAGGAGGGACAGGGGCTCCTACGAGCAGTACTTC